This T cell receptor beta chain is drawn from a study of tumor-infiltrating lymphocytes in oesophageal squamous cell carcinoma. The V gene's germline CDR1 is SGHVS and CDR2 FNYEAQ. This CDR3 region has 14 residues. TCRdb re-derived calls from the PCR reads in MiXCR, one entry per CDR3 protein. The sample holds about 12,000 distinct CDR3 sequences, just under 55% seen once. The sequence was obtained from a female donor with esophageal squamous cell carcinoma. This rearrangement joins TRBV7-6 to TRBJ2-5; possibly TRBD1 for D (5 bases). The last part of the DNA fits TRBJ2-7 better; the J call may be wrong. The source material was esophageal tumor tissue. CDR3 sequence reads: CASSPRAKGYEQYF. CDR3 nucleotide sequence: TGTGCCAGCAGCCCCCGGGCCAAGGGGTACGAGCAGTACTTC.